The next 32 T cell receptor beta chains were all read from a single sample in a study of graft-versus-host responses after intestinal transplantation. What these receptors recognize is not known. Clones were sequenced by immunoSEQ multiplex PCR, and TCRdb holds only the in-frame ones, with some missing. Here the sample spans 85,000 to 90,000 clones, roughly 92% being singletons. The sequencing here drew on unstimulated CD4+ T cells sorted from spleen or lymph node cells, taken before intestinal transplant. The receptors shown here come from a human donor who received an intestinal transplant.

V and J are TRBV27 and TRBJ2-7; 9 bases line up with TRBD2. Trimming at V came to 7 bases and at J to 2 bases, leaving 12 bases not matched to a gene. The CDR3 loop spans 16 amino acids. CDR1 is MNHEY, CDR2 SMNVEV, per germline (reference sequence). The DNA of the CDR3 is TGTGCCAGCACCCCCAGAGGGACTAGCTTCCCCTACGAGCAGTACTTC. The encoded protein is CASTPRGTSFPYEQYF.

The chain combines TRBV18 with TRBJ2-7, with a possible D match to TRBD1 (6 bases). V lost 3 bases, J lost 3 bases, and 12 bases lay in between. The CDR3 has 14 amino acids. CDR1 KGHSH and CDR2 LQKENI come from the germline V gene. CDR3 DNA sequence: TGTGCCAGCTCACCTTCAGGACAGAACTACGAGCAGTACTTC. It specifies CASSPSGQNYEQYF.

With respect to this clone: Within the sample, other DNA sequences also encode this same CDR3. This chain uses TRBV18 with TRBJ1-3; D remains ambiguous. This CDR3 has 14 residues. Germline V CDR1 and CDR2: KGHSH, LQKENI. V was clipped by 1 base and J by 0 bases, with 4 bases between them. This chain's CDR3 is CASSPQGSGNTIYF. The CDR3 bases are TGTGCCAGCTCACCACAGGGCTCTGGAAACACCATATATTTT.

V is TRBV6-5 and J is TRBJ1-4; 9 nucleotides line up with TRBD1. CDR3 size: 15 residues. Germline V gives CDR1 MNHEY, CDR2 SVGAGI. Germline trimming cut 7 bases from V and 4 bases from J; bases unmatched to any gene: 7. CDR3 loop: CASKRGTGFNEKLFF. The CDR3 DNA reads TGTGCCAGCAAGAGGGGGACAGGGTTTAATGAAAAACTGTTTTTT.

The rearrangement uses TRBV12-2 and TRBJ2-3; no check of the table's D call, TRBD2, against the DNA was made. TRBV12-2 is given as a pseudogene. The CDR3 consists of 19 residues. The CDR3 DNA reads TGTGCAAGTCGCTTAAGGACTAGCGGGAGAGGAGGGAACACAGATACGCAGTATTTT. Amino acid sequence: CASRLRTSGRGGNTDTQYF.

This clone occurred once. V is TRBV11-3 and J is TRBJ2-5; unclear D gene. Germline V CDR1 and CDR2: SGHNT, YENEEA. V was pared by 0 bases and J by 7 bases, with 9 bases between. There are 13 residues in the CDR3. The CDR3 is CASSLDRYGTQYF. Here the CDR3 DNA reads TGTGCCAGCAGCTTAGATCGGTACGGGACCCAGTACTTC.

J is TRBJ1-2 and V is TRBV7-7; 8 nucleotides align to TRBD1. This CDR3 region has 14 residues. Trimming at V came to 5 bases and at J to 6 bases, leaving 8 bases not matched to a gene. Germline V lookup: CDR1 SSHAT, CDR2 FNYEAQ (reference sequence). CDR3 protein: CASSPIQGADGYTF. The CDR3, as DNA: TGTGCCAGCAGCCCAATCCAGGGGGCAGATGGCTACACCTTC.

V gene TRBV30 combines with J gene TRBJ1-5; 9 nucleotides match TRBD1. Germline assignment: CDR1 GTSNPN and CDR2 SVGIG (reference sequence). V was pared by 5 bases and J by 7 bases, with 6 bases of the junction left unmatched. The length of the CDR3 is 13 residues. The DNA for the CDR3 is TGTGCCTGGGACAGGGGGACCAACCAGCCCCAGCATTTT. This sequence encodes CAWDRGTNQPQHF.

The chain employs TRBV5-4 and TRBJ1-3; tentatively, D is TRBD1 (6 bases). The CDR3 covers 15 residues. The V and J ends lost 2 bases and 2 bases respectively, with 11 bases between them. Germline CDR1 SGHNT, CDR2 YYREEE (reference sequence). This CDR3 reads CASSFSSGAGNTIYF. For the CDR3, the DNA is TGTGCCAGCAGCTTCTCGTCAGGGGCTGGAAACACCATATATTTT.

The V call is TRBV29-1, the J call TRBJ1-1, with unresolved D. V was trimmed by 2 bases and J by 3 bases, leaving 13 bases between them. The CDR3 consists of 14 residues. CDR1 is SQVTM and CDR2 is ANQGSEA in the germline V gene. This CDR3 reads CSVELPRGYTEAFF. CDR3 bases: TGCAGCGTTGAATTACCGCGCGGGTACACTGAAGCTTTCTTT.

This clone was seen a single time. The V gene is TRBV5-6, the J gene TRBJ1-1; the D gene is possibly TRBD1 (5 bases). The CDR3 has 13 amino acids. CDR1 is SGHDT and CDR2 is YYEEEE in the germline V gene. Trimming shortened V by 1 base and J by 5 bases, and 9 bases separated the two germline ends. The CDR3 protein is CASSLRGNTEAFF. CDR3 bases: TGTGCCAGCAGCTTGCGGGGGAATACTGAAGCTTTCTTT.

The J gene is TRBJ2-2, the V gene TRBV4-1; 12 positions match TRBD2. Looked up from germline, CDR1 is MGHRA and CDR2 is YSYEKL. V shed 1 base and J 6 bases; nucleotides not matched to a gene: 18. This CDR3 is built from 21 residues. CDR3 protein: CASSQVLRSITLAGGAGELFF. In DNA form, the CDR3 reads TGCGCCAGCAGCCAAGTTTTACGATCTATTACCCTAGCGGGAGGGGCCGGGGAGCTGTTTTTT.

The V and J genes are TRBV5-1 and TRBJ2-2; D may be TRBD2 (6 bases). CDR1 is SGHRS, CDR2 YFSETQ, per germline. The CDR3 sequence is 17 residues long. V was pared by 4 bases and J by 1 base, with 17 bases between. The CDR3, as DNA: TGCGCCAGCAGCCCCACCCCGGGACTGCGGAACACCGGGGAGCTGTTTTTT. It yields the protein CASSPTPGLRNTGELFF.

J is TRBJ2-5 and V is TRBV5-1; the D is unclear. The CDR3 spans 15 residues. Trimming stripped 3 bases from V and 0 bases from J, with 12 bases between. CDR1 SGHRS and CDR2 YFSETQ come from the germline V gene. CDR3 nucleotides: TGCGCCAGCAGCTACTCAATAAGCTACCAAGAGACCCAGTACTTC. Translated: CASSYSISYQETQYF.

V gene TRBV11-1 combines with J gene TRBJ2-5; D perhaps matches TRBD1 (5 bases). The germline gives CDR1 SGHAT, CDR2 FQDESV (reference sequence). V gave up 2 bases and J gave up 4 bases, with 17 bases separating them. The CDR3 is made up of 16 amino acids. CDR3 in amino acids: CASSLRGLGRGETQYF. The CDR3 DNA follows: TGTGCCAGCAGCTTAAGGGGCCTAGGTAGGGGAGAGACCCAGTACTTC.

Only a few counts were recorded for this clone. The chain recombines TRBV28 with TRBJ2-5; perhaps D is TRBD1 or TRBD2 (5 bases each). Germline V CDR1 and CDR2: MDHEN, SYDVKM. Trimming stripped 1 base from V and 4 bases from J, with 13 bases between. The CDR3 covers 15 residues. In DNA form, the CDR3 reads TGTGCCAGCAGTTTATTCATTATCGGGGCAGAGACCCAGTACTTC. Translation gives CASSLFIIGAETQYF. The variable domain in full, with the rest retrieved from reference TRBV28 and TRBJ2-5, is DVKVTQSSRYLVKRTGEKVFLECVQDMDHENMFWYRQDPGLGLRLIYFSYDVKMKEKGDIPEGYSVSREKKERFSLILESASTNQTSMYLCASSLFIIGAETQYFGPGTRLLVL.

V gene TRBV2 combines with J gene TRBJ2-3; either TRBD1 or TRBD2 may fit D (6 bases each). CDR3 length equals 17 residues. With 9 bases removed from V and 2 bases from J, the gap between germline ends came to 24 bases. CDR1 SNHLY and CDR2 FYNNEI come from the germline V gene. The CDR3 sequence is CASTDLGGMTYTDTQYF. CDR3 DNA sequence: TGTGCCAGTACCGACCTCGGGGGCATGACATACACAGATACGCAGTATTTT.

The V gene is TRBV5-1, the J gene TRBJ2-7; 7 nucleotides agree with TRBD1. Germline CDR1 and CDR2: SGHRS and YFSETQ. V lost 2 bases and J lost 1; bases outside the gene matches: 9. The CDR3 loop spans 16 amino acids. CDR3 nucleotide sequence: TGCGCCAGCAGCTTCGATTACAGGGGTAATTCCTACGAGCAGTACTTC. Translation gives CASSFDYRGNSYEQYF.

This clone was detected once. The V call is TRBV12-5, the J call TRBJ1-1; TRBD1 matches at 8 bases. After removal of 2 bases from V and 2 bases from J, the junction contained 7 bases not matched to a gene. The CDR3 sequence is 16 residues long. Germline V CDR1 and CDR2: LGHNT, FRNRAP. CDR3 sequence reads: CASGLPPGGFNTEAFF. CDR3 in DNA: TGTGCTAGTGGTTTGCCTCCAGGGGGCTTTAACACTGAAGCTTTCTTT.

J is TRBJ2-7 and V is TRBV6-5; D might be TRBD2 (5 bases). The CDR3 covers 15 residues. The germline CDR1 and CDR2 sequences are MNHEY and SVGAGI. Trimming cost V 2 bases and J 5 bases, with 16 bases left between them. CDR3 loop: CASSYDRTRAHEQYF. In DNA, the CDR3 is TGTGCCAGCAGTTACGACCGGACTCGGGCCCACGAGCAGTACTTC.

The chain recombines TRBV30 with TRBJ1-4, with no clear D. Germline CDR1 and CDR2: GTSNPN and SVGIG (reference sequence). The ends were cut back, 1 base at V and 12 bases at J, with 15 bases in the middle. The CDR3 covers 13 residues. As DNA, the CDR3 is TGTGCCTGGAGTGGGGCGAGTCGACGTGAACTGTTTTTT. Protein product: CAWSGASRRELFF.

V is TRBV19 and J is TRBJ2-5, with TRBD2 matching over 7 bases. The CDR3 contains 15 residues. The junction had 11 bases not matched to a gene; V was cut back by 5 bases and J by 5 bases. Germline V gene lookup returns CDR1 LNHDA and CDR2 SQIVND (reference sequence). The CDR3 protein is CASSLGTNPSETQYF. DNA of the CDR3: TGTGCCAGTAGTCTTGGGACTAACCCCTCCGAGACCCAGTACTTC.

The CDR3 DNA follows: TGTGCCAGCAGCTCCTCTGGGACAGGGATTCCCTACGAGCAGTACTTC. Its translation: CASSSSGTGIPYEQYF. This chain uses TRBV7-2 with TRBJ2-7; 9 bases are shared with TRBD1. CDR1 SGHTA and CDR2 FQGNSA come from the germline V gene. Losses at the gene ends were 4 bases for V and 2 bases for J; bases not matched to a gene: 9. The CDR3 sequence is 16 residues long.

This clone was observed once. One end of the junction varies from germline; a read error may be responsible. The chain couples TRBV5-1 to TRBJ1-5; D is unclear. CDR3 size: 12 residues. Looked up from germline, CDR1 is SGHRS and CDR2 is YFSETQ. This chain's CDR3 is CASLYPITAPDF. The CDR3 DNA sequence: TGCGCCAGCCTCTACCCGATCACAGCCCCGGATTTT.

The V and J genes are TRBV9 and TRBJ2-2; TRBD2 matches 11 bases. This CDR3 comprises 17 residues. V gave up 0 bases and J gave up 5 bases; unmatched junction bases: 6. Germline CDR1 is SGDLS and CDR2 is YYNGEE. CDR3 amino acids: CASSVEVASGRTGELFF. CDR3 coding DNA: TGTGCCAGCAGCGTAGAGGTTGCTAGCGGGAGGACCGGGGAGCTGTTTTTT.

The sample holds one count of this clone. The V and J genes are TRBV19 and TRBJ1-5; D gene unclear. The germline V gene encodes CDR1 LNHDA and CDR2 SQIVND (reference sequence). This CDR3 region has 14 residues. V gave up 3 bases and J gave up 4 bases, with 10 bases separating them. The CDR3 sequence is CASSIPRTNQPQHF. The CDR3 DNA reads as TGTGCCAGTAGTATCCCCAGGACGAATCAGCCCCAGCATTTT.

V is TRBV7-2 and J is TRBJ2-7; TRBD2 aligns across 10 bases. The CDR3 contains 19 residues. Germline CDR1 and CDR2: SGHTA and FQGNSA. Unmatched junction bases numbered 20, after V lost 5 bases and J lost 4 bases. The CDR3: CASSPVLAGVVAFSYEQYF. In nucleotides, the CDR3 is TGTGCCAGCAGCCCCGTTCTAGCGGGAGTTGTTGCGTTCTCGTACGAGCAGTACTTC.

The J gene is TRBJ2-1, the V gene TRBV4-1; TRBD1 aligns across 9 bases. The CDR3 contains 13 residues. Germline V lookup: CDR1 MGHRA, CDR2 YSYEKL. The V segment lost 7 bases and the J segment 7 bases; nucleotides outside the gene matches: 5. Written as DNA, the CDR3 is TGCGCCAGCACCCGGACAGGGGAAAATGAGCAGTTCTTC. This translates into CASTRTGENEQFF.

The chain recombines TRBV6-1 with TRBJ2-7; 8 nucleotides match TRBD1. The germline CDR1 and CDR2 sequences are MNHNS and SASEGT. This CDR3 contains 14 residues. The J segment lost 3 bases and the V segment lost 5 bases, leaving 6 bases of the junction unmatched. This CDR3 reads CASSSRGRVYEQYF. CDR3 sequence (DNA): TGTGCCAGCAGTAGCAGGGGGCGCGTCTACGAGCAGTACTTC.

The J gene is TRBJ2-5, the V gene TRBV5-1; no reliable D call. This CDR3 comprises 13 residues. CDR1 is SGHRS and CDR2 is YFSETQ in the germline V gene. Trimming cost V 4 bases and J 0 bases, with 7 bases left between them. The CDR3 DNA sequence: TGCGCCAGCAGCCCCCAATACCAAGAGACCCAGTACTTC. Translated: CASSPQYQETQYF.

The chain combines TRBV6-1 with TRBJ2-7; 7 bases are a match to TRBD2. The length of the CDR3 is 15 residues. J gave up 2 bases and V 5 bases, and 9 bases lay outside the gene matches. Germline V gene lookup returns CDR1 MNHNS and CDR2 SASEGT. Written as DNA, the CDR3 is TGTGCCAGCAGTCAACCGGCGGGAGCCACCTACGAGCAGTACTTC. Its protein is CASSQPAGATYEQYF.

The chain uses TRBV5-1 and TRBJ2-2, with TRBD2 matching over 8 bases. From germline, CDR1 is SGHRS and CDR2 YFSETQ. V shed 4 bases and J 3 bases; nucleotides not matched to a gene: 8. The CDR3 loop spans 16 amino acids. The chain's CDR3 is CASSPSGRKDTGELFF. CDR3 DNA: TGCGCCAGCAGCCCGAGCGGGAGAAAAGACACCGGGGAGCTGTTTTTT.